Listed below are T cell receptor beta chains from one sample, sequenced in a study of shared clonotypes between healthy human individuals. Profiling relied on immunoSEQ multiplex PCR, and the TCRdb table lists in-frame clones only, not all of them. Of around 1,000,000 clones in the sample, roughly 77% are singletons; the top ten hold 0.89%. Sequenced sample: memory CD4+ T cells from PBMCs. These TCRs come from a man aged 18 to 30 in good health. Some clones in this sample may be carry-over from other donors' samples. Both conserved end residues are part of each CDR3. The D gene is left open where the match is weak. Clone size is given for some rows only: seen once, a few or many times, or a class if the clone is expanded.

v_gene	abundance	d_gene	j_gene	CDR3nt	CDR3aa
TRBV6-5	-	-	TRBJ2-5	TGTGCCAGCAGCTCGTTGGGTTGGGAGACCCAGTACTTC	CASSSLGWETQYF
TRBV25-1	many	TRBD2	TRBJ2-1	TGTGCCAGCACCCTAAGCCTAGCGGGAAGGGATGAGCAGTTCTTC	CASTLSLAGRDEQFF
TRBV28	-	-	TRBJ2-1	TGTGCCAGCAGAGGAAGCGGTCTTCCCTCCTACAATGAGCAGTTCTTC	CASRGSGLPSYNEQFF
TRBV6-1	-	TRBD2	TRBJ2-1	TGTGCCAGCAGTCAGCTAGCGGGAGTGAATGAGCAGTTCTTC	CASSQLAGVNEQFF
TRBV5-1	once	-	TRBJ2-1	TGCGCCAGCAGCTTGGAAGTATCCTACAATGAGCAGTTCTTC	CASSLEVSYNEQFF
TRBV15	once	-	TRBJ2-5	TGTGCCACCAGCAATCCCCAAGAGACCCAGTACTTC	CATSNPQETQYF
TRBV5-3	-	TRBD1	TRBJ2-3	TGTGCCAGCAGCGTGCCGGGACAGAGCACAGATACGCAGTATTTT	CASSVPGQSTDTQYF
TRBV2	-	TRBD2	TRBJ2-7	TGTGCCAGCAGTGGCCCGGGGGGAGCCCTCTACGAGCAGTACTTC	CASSGPGGALYEQYF
TRBV29-1	-	-	TRBJ2-7	TGCAGCGCTACAGACTCGGGTGAGCAGTACTTC	CSATDSGEQYF
TRBV7-3	-	-	TRBJ2-3	TGTGCCAGCAGCTTCGACCGGGACATCGGCACAGATACGCAGTATTTT	CASSFDRDIGTDTQYF
TRBV9	-	TRBD1	TRBJ2-7	TGTGCCAGCAGCCTCCGGACAGGGGGGGACGAGCAGTACTTC	CASSLRTGGDEQYF
TRBV28	few	-	TRBJ1-1	TGTGCCAGCAGTTTTGGTCGCCCGTGGCAGGATGCTACTGAAGCTTTCTTT	CASSFGRPWQDATEAFF
TRBV15	-	-	TRBJ2-1	TGTGCCACCAGCAGAGTGCTACCGTCCTCCTACAATGAGCAGTTCTTC	CATSRVLPSSYNEQFF
TRBV28	few	-	TRBJ2-7	TGTGCCAGCACCCCACAACTTGTCTACGAGCAGTACTTC	CASTPQLVYEQYF
TRBV29-1	-	-	TRBJ1-2	TGCAGCGTTGGACAGGAGGGGTATGGCTACACCTTC	CSVGQEGYGYTF
TRBV30	-	-	TRBJ1-5	TGTGCCTGGAGTGCGACAGCCAATCAGCCCCAGCATTTT	CAWSATANQPQHF
TRBV10-3	-	-	TRBJ1-1	TGTGCCATCGGAATAGGGGACACTGAAGCTTTCTTT	CAIGIGDTEAFF
TRBV18	few	TRBD1	TRBJ1-3	TGTGCCAGCTTAGCCGACAGGGGAGCTGGAAACACCATATATTTT	CASLADRGAGNTIYF
TRBV7-2	-	TRBD1	TRBJ2-1	TGTGCCAGCAGGCCGGTGGGACAGGGCTCCTACAATGAGCAGTTCTTC	CASRPVGQGSYNEQFF
TRBV10-2	-	TRBD2	TRBJ2-1	TGCGCCAGCAGGGTTAGGACTAGCGGGAGGAGTAATGAGCAGTTCTTC	CASRVRTSGRSNEQFF
TRBV5-6	-	-	TRBJ1-5	TGTGCCAGCAGCTCGGGAGACAGTCTAGATCAGCCCCAGCATTTT	CASSSGDSLDQPQHF
TRBV7-8	many	-	TRBJ2-2	TGTGCCAGCAGCTTAGGGACTCATGGGGCCGGGGAGCTGTTTTTT	CASSLGTHGAGELFF
TRBV19	-	-	TRBJ1-2	TGTACTACGGGGGCCCAAGGGGAGGACTATGGCTACACCTTC	CTTGAQGEDYGYTF
TRBV28	-	-	TRBJ2-5	TGTGCCAGCACCCTGGAGGGAGGTCAAGAGACCCAGTACTTC	CASTLEGGQETQYF
TRBV30	-	-	TRBJ1-5	TGTGCCTGGAGCCCTACGGTGGTGGGTCAGCCCCAGCATTTT	CAWSPTVVGQPQHF
TRBV7-9	-	-	TRBJ1-5	TGTGCCAGCAGCCCCTTCGCGGGTGCTGTGACTGATCAGCCCCAGCATTTT	CASSPFAGAVTDQPQHF
TRBV13	-	TRBD2	TRBJ2-1	TGTGCCAGCAGACTTTATCAAGCGGGAGGTGATGAGCAGTTCTTC	CASRLYQAGGDEQFF